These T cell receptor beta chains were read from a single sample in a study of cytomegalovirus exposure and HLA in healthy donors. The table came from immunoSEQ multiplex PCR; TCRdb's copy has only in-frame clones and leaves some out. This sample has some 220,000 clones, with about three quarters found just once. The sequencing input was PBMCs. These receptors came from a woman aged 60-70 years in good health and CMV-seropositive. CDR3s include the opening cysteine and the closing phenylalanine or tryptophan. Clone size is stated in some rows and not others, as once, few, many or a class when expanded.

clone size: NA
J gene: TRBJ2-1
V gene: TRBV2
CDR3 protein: CATKRAGANEQFF

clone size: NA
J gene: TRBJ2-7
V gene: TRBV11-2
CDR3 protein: CASSFGAAGLGGEQYF

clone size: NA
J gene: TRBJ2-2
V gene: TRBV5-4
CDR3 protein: CASAARGGSTGELFF

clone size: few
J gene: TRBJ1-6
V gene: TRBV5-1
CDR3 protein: CASSLTGRGGLDSPLHF

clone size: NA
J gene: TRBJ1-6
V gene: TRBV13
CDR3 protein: CASSLGRNSPLHF

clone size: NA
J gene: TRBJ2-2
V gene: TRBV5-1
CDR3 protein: CASSLGTPNTGELFF

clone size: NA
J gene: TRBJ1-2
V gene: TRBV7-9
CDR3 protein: CSSHSGTGQFFDYGYTF

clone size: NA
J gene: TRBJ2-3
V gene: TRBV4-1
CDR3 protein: CASSQGGATQYF

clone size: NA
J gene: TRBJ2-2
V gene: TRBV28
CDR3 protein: CASSPRATGELFF

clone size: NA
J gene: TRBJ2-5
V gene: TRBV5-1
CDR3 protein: CASSLSGNMETQYF

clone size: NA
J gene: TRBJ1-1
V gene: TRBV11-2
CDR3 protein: CASSLTIRQGMNTEAFF

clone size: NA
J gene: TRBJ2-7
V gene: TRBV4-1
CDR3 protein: CASSQPPGQGSYEQYF

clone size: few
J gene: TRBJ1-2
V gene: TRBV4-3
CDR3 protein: CASSAGVRGYTF

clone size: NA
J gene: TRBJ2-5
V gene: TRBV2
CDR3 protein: CASIRTSGGAETQYF

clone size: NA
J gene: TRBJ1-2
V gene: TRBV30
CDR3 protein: CACGQGIGGYTF

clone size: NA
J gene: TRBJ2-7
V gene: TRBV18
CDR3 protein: CASSPASGRAHEQYF

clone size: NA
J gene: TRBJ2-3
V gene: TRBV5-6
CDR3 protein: CASSLAGTPTTSQYF

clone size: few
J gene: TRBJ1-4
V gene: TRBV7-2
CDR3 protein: CASSLSRANEKLFF

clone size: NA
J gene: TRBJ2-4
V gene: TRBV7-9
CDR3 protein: CASSLLGAGIQYF

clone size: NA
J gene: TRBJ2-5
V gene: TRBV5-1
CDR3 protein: CASSSTVQETQYF

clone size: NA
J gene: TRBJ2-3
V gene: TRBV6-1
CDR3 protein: CASRGLARRTDTQYF

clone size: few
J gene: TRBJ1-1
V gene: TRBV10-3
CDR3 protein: CVSREHQNTEAFF

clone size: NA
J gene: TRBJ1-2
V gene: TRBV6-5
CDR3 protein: CASSYSTERGYTF

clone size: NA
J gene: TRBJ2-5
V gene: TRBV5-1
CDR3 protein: CASSLRRGLETQYF

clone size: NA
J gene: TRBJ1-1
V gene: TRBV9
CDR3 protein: CASSVGLGGAWDTEAFF

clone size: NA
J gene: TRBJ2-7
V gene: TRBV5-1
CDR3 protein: CASSFIGVSYEQYF

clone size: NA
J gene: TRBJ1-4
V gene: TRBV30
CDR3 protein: CAWRARGIEKLFF

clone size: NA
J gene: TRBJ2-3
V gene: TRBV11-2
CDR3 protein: CASSLNSGGAVDTQYF

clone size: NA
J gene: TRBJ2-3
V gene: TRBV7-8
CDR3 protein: CASSLSPGLDTQYF

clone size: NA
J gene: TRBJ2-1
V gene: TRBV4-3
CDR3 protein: CASSQDLLSGGPANEQFF

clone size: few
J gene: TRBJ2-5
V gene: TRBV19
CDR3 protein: CASTETGGAVTQYF

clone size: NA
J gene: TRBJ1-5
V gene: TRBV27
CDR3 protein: CASSLMGGSQPQHF

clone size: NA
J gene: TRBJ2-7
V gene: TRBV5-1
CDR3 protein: CASSLEGTVVYEQYF

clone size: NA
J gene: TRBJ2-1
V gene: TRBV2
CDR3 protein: CASRGETGTGQFF

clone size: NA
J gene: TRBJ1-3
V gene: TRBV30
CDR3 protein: CAWRRLGTGSSGNTIYF

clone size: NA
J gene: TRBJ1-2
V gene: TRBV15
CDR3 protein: CATSRDPLGSHTF

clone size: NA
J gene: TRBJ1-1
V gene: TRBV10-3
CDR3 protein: CAISESGDREAFF

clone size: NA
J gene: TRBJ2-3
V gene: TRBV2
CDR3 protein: CASSQQGGTDTQYF

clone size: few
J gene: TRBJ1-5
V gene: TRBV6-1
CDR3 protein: CAIRTGTGQPQHF

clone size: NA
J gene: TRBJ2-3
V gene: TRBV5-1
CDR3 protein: CASSSPRTSGGQDTQYF

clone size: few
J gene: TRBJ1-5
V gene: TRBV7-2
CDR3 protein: CASSLVGTGYQPQHF

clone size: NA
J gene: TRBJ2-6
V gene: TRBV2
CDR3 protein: CASRPDRGNGGANVLTF

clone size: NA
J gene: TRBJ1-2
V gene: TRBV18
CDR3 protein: CASSPPSLTENYGYTF

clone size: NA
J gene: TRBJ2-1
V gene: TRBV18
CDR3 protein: CASSPPSGRNNEQFF

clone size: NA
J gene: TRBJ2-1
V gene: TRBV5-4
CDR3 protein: CASSLGGTSGRYEQFF

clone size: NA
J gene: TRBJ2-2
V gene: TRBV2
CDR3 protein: CASSALVGSTGELFF

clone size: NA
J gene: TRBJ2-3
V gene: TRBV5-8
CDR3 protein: CASVEQVGTDTQYF

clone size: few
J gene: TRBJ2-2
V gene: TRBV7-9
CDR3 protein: CASRPGQGAGGELFF

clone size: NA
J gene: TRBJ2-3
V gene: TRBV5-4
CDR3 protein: CASSSGRAGSTDTQYF

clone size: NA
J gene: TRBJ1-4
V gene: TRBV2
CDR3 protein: CASSSDTTNEKLFF

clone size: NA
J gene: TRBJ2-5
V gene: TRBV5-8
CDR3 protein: CASSLGGGTQETQYF

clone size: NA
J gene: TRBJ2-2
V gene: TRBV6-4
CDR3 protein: CASSDPPQGQINTGELFF

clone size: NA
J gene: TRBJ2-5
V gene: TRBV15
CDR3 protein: CATSRGLAQETQYF